This entry lists 15 T cell receptor beta chains sequenced from one sample in a study of CD8 T cells in ankylosing spondylitis. TCRdb fed the 5' RACE reads into MiXCR, producing one record per CDR3 protein. The sample has 200,000 to 250,000 distinct CDR3 sequences; roughly a tenth are singletons. Sequences were obtained from blood, either unsorted or a sorted T cell fraction (not recorded which). The receptor set was obtained from a male donor with ankylosing spondylitis or in good health (not recorded which).

The sample holds many counts of this clonotype. The chain employs TRBV5-6 and TRBJ2-5; D uncertain. This CDR3 has 15 amino acids. In germline, CDR1 is SGHDT, CDR2 YYEEEE. The ends were cut back, 0 bases at V and 5 bases at J, with 14 bases in the middle. The CDR3 spells CASSLGLASRETQYF. The CDR3, as DNA: TGTGCCAGCAGCTTGGGTTTGGCTAGTAGGGAGACCCAGTACTTC. Together with reference TRBV5-6 and TRBJ2-5, the CDR3 gives the full variable domain: DAGVTQSPTHLIKTRGQQVTLRCSPKSGHDTVSWYQQALGQGPQFIFQYYEEEERQRGNFPDRFSGHQFPNYSSELNVNALLLGDSALYLCASSLGLASRETQYFGPGTRLLVL.

The sample holds many counts of this clonotype. J is TRBJ2-1 and V is TRBV20-1; 12 bases match TRBD2. Germline CDR1 is DFQATT and CDR2 is SNEGSKA (reference sequence). This CDR3 contains 16 residues. V shed 3 bases, J shed 6 bases, and the junction held 9 bases outside the gene matches. The CDR3, as DNA: TGCAGTGCTAGGGGGCTAGCGGGGGGGCCGGGCAATGAGCAGTTCTTC. It yields the protein CSARGLAGGPGNEQFF.

This clonotype was counted many times. This chain uses TRBV7-3 with TRBJ2-3; D call uncertain. Germline lookup yields CDR1 SGHTA and CDR2 FQGTGA. There are 15 residues in the CDR3. V dropped 2 bases and J dropped 4 bases, with 13 bases sitting between them. DNA of the CDR3: TGTGCCAGCAGCTTAGTCCACAATTCCCCAGATACGCAGTATTTT. It encodes CASSLVHNSPDTQYF.

In its sample, this clonotype was seen many times. The V and J genes are TRBV5-1 and TRBJ1-2; 7 bases fit TRBD1. Germline V CDR1 and CDR2: SGHRS, YFSETQ. The CDR3 is 13 amino acids. J lost 4 bases, V lost 4 bases, and 4 bases had no gene match. The DNA of the CDR3 is TGCGCCAGCAGCACCACAGGGGCCTATGGCTACACCTTC. The encoded protein is CASSTTGAYGYTF.

Ten or more counts support this clonotype. J is TRBJ2-1 and V is TRBV5-6; no reliable D call. CDR1 and CDR2 (germline): SGHDT, YYEEEE. This CDR3 is 12 amino acids long. V lost 0 bases and J lost 14, with 12 bases in between. The chain's CDR3 is CASSLVRIREFF. The CDR3 DNA is TGTGCCAGCAGCTTGGTTAGGATTCGAGAGTTCTTC.

This clonotype was counted at least ten times. V usage is TRBV5-6 and J usage is TRBJ2-1; 11 bases are a match to TRBD2. The J segment lost 3 bases and the V segment lost 0 bases, leaving 5 bases of the junction unmatched. From germline, CDR1 is SGHDT and CDR2 YYEEEE. The CDR3 length is 17 residues. The CDR3 DNA reads TGTGCCAGCAGCTTGGAGGGGACTAGCGGTTTCTACAATGAGCAGTTCTTC. Amino acids: CASSLEGTSGFYNEQFF.

The chain uses TRBV20-1 and TRBJ1-5; no clear D gene. V was clipped by 7 bases and J by 2 bases, with 18 bases between them. The germline V gene has CDR1 DFQATT and CDR2 SNEGSKA (reference sequence). The CDR3 is 15 residues long. The CDR3 region is CSVDGRGTGNQPQHF. The CDR3, as DNA: TGCAGTGTAGACGGTCGGGGTACGGGCAATCAGCCCCAGCATTTT.

This clonotype has a handful of counts. The chain joins TRBV5-1 to TRBJ2-3; D unresolved. V shed 1 base and J shed 8 bases, with 23 bases lying between them. The CDR3 totals 17 residues. Germline V CDR1 and CDR2: SGHRS, YFSETQ. DNA for the CDR3: TGCGCCAGCAGCTTGATCGAGATAGGTATTAGTTCGAGTACGCAGTATTTT. This encodes CASSLIEIGISSSTQYF. Together with reference TRBV5-1 and TRBJ2-3, the CDR3 gives the full variable domain: KAGVTQTPRYLIKTRGQQVTLSCSPISGHRSVSWYQQTPGQGLQFLFEYFSETQRNKGNFPGRFSGRQFSNSRSEMNVSTLELGDSALYLCASSLIEIGISSSTQYFGPGTRLTVL.

This clonotype showed up many times. The chain carries TRBV2 and TRBJ2-3; TRBD2 matches at 8 bases. The CDR3 runs 18 residues. V was pared by 6 bases and J by 2 bases, with 16 bases of the junction left unmatched. Germline loops: CDR1 SNHLY, CDR2 FYNNEI. CDR3 sequence reads: CASSERALSGGLTDTQYF. The CDR3 DNA reads TGTGCCAGCAGCGAAAGGGCCTTAAGCGGGGGCCTCACAGATACGCAGTATTTT.

There are many counts of this clonotype. V usage is TRBV7-8 and J usage is TRBJ1-4; a weak D match, TRBD1 (6 bases). CDR3 length: 15 amino acids. Trimming removed 5 bases at V and 6 bases at J, with 16 bases between. CDR1 is SGHVS and CDR2 is FQNEAQ in the germline V gene. CDR3 sequence (DNA): TGTGCCAGCAGCCACCACGGGGGGCGCGATGAAAAACTGTTTTTT. Its translation: CASSHHGGRDEKLFF.

The chain combines TRBV19 with TRBJ2-3; D possibly corresponds to TRBD2 (5 bases). Deletions cut 5 bases from V and 1 base from J, with 16 bases between. CDR3 length: 16 residues. The germline gives CDR1 LNHDA, CDR2 SQIVND (reference sequence). CDR3 loop: CASSGSSWTRTDTQYF. The DNA of the CDR3 is TGTGCCAGTAGTGGGAGTTCCTGGACTCGCACAGATACGCAGTATTTT.

The table lists this clonotype with a few counts. J is TRBJ1-2 and V is TRBV5-5, with a possible D match to TRBD1 (6 bases). Germline assignment: CDR1 SGHKS and CDR2 YYEKEE (reference sequence). The V end lost 5 bases, the J end lost 7 bases, and 18 bases lay between the germline ends. This CDR3 is 14 amino acids long. The CDR3 sequence is CASSHREARGGYTF. CDR3 coding DNA: TGTGCCAGCAGTCACAGGGAGGCTCGGGGTGGCTACACCTTC. Full variable domain (outside the CDR3, taken from reference TRBV5-5 and TRBJ1-2): DAGVTQSPTHLIKTRGQQVTLRCSPISGHKSVSWYQQVLGQGPQFIFQYYEKEERGRGNFPDRFSARQFPNYSSELNVNALLLGDSALYLCASSHREARGGYTFGSGTRLTVV.

This clonotype was recorded at least ten times. The chain employs TRBV11-2 and TRBJ1-6, with TRBD1 matching 9 bases. The germline V gene has CDR1 SGHAT and CDR2 FQNNGV. The CDR3 length is 18 residues. V lost 0 bases, J lost 7 bases, and 10 bases stayed unmatched. The DNA of the CDR3 is TGTGCCAGCAGCTTAGATATGTTTACAGGGGGCTCGAATTCACCCCTCCACTTT. It specifies CASSLDMFTGGSNSPLHF.

This clonotype has a handful of counts. V usage is TRBV9 and J usage is TRBJ2-3; unclear D gene. The CDR3 extends over 12 amino acids. Per germline, CDR1 SGDLS and CDR2 YYNGEE. V gave up 5 bases and J gave up 6 bases, with 10 bases separating them. CDR3: CASRPVRDTQYF. The DNA for the CDR3 is TGTGCCAGCAGACCCGTGCGGGATACGCAGTATTTT.

The chain links TRBV7-9 to TRBJ2-2; 8 bases align to TRBD2. The CDR3 spans 13 residues. The J segment lost 6 bases and the V segment lost 5 bases, leaving 2 bases of the junction unmatched. Looked up from germline, CDR1 is SEHNR and CDR2 is FQNEAQ (reference sequence). The chain's CDR3 is CASSAGGPGELFF. The CDR3 coding sequence is TGTGCCAGCAGCGCGGGGGGTCCCGGGGAGCTGTTTTTT.